This T cell receptor (beta chain) was recorded in a study of blood T cells in healthy people across ages. The study's findings and limits: It was not possible, with unsorted PBMCs, to conclusively compare naive and antigen-experienced cells. Strongly correlated with naive T cell percentage was TCR beta diversity.

Germline V gene data show CDR1 as SEHNR and CDR2 as FQNEAQ (reference sequence). V lost 6 bases and J lost 2, with 15 bases in between. The CDR3 is 15 residues long. Note on this clonotype: Antigen unknown.

Together with a sample-barcoded 5' primer, a J-beta primer mix was included in a second PCR lasting about 6 to 11 cycles. In TCRdb, the 5' RACE reads were re-called with MiXCR into one record per CDR3 protein. There are 550,000 to 750,000 distinct CDR3 sequences in the sample; roughly 20% occur only once, and around 3.4% lies in the top ten. At least 5.5 micrograms of total RNA were extracted per sample. The V gene is TRBV7-9, the J gene TRBJ2-3, with a tentative D call TRBD2 (6 bases). The receptor was isolated from a man aged 65 to 79 in good health. Sequenced input: blood. The CDR3 DNA sequence: TGTGCCAGCAGGATCATAGCGGACCTCACAGATACGCAGTATTTT. It is translated as CASRIIADLTDTQYF.